Shown below are 17 T cell receptor beta chains from a single sample sequenced in a study of cytomegalovirus exposure and HLA in healthy donors (dated by TCRdb to the late 2010s). Library construction relied on the immunoSEQ multiplex PCR assay. The multiplex PCR relied on a mix of 60 forward primers for TCR Vbeta segments and 13 reverse primers for TCR Jbeta segments. TCRdb stores this immuneACCESS table with in-frame sequences only. Part of the clones is absent; in the studies checked, under half of the shortfall reflects unresolved V genes, and no reason is known for the rest. In this sample the table shows 130,000 or so clones, 80% to 90% of which occur a single time. The ten largest clones add up to 2.5% to 3.5% of the sample. The sample was PBMCs. The receptors originated from a woman under 30 in good health and CMV-seropositive.

This chain links TRBV6-5 with TRBJ1-1; D call uncertain. CDR1 MNHEY and CDR2 SVGAGI come from the germline V gene. The V end lost 10 bases, the J end lost 4 bases, and 13 bases lay between the germline ends. The CDR3 has 12 residues. In DNA form, the CDR3 reads TGTGCCACACAACGGGGTGGCACTGAAGCTTTCTTT. Translation: CATQRGGTEAFF.

Details on this clone: The sample contains more than one DNA sequence encoding this CDR3. The rearrangement joins TRBV18 to TRBJ2-2; D is uncertain. V was shortened by 6 bases and J by 4 bases, with 6 bases between the two germline ends. The CDR3 sequence is 12 residues long. The germline CDR1 and CDR2 sequences are KGHSH and LQKENI. The DNA for the CDR3 is TGTGCCAGCTCCCCCGTCACCGGGGAGCTGTTTTTT. Protein product: CASSPVTGELFF.

The gene calls are TRBV11-2 and TRBJ2-7; D is unresolved. Per germline, CDR1 SGHAT and CDR2 FQNNGV. This CDR3 is 15 amino acids long. Trimming removed 4 bases at V and 4 bases at J, with 17 bases between. CDR3 in DNA: TGTGCCAGCAGCTCGACCAAATCGAGGCTTTACGAGCAGTACTTC. Translation: CASSSTKSRLYEQYF.

The genes are TRBV4-1 and TRBJ2-3; 11 bases are shared with TRBD2. This CDR3 has 19 residues. The V and J ends lost 6 bases and 2 bases, in that order; junction bases with no gene match: 16. Per germline, CDR1 MGHRA and CDR2 YSYEKL. The CDR3 DNA reads TGCGCCAGCAGTCACGATTTAGCGGGGGGGCGACCCAACACAGATACGCAGTATTTT. This gives the protein CASSHDLAGGRPNTDTQYF.

This clone came up once. CDR3 residues: CASSRPYRGTGELFF. The CDR3 DNA sequence: TGTGCCAGCAGCCGACCTTACAGGGGCACCGGGGAGCTGTTTTTT. The chain links TRBV28 to TRBJ2-2, with 7 bases lining up with TRBD1. This CDR3 is built from 15 residues. The V gene end was trimmed by 6 bases and the J gene end by 4 bases; junction bases not matched to a gene: 8. The germline V gene encodes CDR1 MDHEN and CDR2 SYDVKM. Full variable domain (rest looked up from reference TRBV28 and TRBJ2-2): DVKVTQSSRYLVKRTGEKVFLECVQDMDHENMFWYRQDPGLGLRLIYFSYDVKMKEKGDIPEGYSVSREKKERFSLILESASTNQTSMYLCASSRPYRGTGELFFGEGSRLTVL.

The CDR3 protein is CASSLGASGPTDTQYF. CDR3 nucleotide sequence: TGTGCCAGCAGCTTAGGGGCTAGCGGGCCCACAGATACGCAGTATTTT. The chain links TRBV7-3 to TRBJ2-3, with 8 bases fitting TRBD2. J gave up 2 bases and V 2 bases, and 6 bases lay outside the gene matches. Germline CDR1 reads SGHTA; CDR2 reads FQGTGA. CDR3 size: 16 residues.

This clone showed up just a few times. The chain couples TRBV2 to TRBJ2-1, with D possibly matching TRBD2 (6 bases). Between the trimmed V and J ends, which lost 6 bases and 1 base, there was a span of 19 bases. This CDR3 contains 17 residues. Germline CDR1 reads SNHLY; CDR2 reads FYNNEI. CDR3 sequence reads: CASSPVGPSGSYNEQFF. CDR3 DNA sequence: TGTGCCAGCAGCCCGGTTGGGCCGAGCGGGTCCTACAATGAGCAGTTCTTC.

This clone has just a few counts. The gene calls are TRBV11-2 and TRBJ2-3, with 7 bases identical to TRBD2. CDR3 length: 14 residues. The germline gives CDR1 SGHAT, CDR2 FQNNGV. V gave up 5 bases and J gave up 2 bases; unmatched junction bases: 4. For the CDR3, the DNA is TGTGCCAGCAGCGCCAGACTAGCCACAGATACGCAGTATTTT. It is translated as CASSARLATDTQYF.

CDR3 amino acids: CSVEGQGPQSEFF. In DNA form, the CDR3 reads TGCAGCGTTGAAGGTCAGGGGCCCCAATCAGAGTTCTTC. V gene TRBV29-1 combines with J gene TRBJ2-1; D possibly corresponds to TRBD1 (6 bases). Germline V gene data show CDR1 as SQVTM and CDR2 as ANQGSEA. The CDR3 runs to 13 residues. Trimming removed 1 base from V and 14 bases from J, with 18 bases in between.

This chain links TRBV9 with TRBJ2-1; D may be TRBD1 (5 bases). The CDR3 is 15 amino acids. V was cut by 0 bases and J by 7 bases, with 14 bases left in between. The germline V gene encodes CDR1 SGDLS and CDR2 YYNGEE. The CDR3 sequence is CASSVAPSGLNEQFF. In nucleotides, the CDR3 is TGTGCCAGCAGCGTAGCCCCTTCAGGGTTGAATGAGCAGTTCTTC. The full variable domain, its missing parts supplied by reference TRBV9 and TRBJ2-1, is DSGVTQTPKHLITATGQRVTLRCSPRSGDLSVYWYQQSLDQGLQFLIQYYNGEERAKGNILERFSAQQFPDLHSELNLSSLELGDSALYFCASSVAPSGLNEQFFGPGTRLTVL.

Remarks on this clone: One end of the junction does not line up with germline, which may come from a read error. V usage is TRBV7-9 and J usage is TRBJ1-1, with D tentatively TRBD1 (6 bases). Germline V gene lookup returns CDR1 SEHNR and CDR2 FQNEAQ (reference sequence). The CDR3 is 14 residues long. The CDR3 DNA sequence: TGTTCCAGCAGCCATTCAGGGGCGGGCACTGAAGCTTTCTTT. It yields the protein CSSSHSGAGTEAFF.

The gene calls are TRBV5-1 and TRBJ2-3; TRBD1 is a possible D gene (7 bases). V was trimmed by 6 bases and J by 6 bases, leaving 17 bases between them. The CDR3 sequence is 14 residues long. The V gene's germline CDR1 is SGHRS and CDR2 YFSETQ. The chain's CDR3 is CASIKEGGQDTQYF. Here the CDR3 DNA reads TGCGCCAGCATAAAGGAGGGGGGACAGGATACGCAGTATTTT.

V is TRBV4-2 and J is TRBJ2-1; possibly TRBD2 for D (7 bases). This CDR3 spans 17 amino acids. In germline, CDR1 is LGHNA, CDR2 YNFKEQ. V lost 4 bases to trimming and J lost 7 bases, with 23 bases between them. In DNA, the CDR3 is TGTGCCAGCAGCCTAAGGGCAGGGGCGGGGGCGAGGAATGAGCAGTTCTTC. It specifies CASSLRAGAGARNEQFF.

The chain joins TRBV15 to TRBJ2-5; the match to TRBD1 covers 7 bases. This CDR3 is 14 amino acids long. Trimming cost V 5 bases and J 1 base; bases outside gene matches: 4. Per germline, CDR1 LNHNV and CDR2 YYDKDF (reference sequence). The CDR3 loop reads CATSQGQIQETQYF. Written as DNA, the CDR3 is TGTGCCACCAGCCAGGGACAGATCCAAGAGACCCAGTACTTC.

The V call is TRBV10-3, the J call TRBJ2-4; D perhaps matches TRBD2 (6 bases). CDR3 length: 17 residues. The V end lost 10 bases, the J end lost 0 bases, and 22 bases lay between the germline ends. Germline lookup yields CDR1 ENHRY and CDR2 SYGVKD. The CDR3 sequence is CATKGPSTGEAKNIQYF. Here the CDR3 DNA reads TGTGCCACCAAAGGGCCATCGACGGGGGAAGCCAAAAACATTCAGTACTTC.

For the CDR3, the DNA is TGTGCCAGCAATCGGGGACTAGCGGGGATCATAGATACGCAGTATTTT. This gives the protein CASNRGLAGIIDTQYF. J is TRBJ2-3 and V is TRBV6-6, with TRBD2 matching 13 bases. Germline CDR1 is MNHNY and CDR2 is SVGAGI (reference sequence). CDR3 length: 16 amino acids. With 7 bases clipped from V and 5 bases from J, the junction kept 9 bases outside the gene matches.

This clone was seen once. The chain carries TRBV19 and TRBJ1-5; D unresolved. This CDR3 contains 16 residues. The V end was cut by 6 bases, the J end by 6 bases, with 21 bases between. Germline V gives CDR1 LNHDA, CDR2 SQIVND (reference sequence). CDR3 in amino acids: CASSSNPPGFSQPQHF. The CDR3 nucleotides are TGTGCCAGTAGCAGTAACCCCCCGGGGTTTAGTCAGCCCCAGCATTTT.